A single sample gave rise to the 30 T cell receptor beta chains below, sequenced in a study of cytomegalovirus exposure and HLA in healthy donors. In the PCR, 60 Vbeta and 13 Jbeta primers were used. The method was immunoSEQ multiplex PCR; TCRdb's version includes in-frame clones alone and lacks a portion of them. The sample includes over 110,000 clones, about 84% of them seen just once. The sequenced material came from PBMCs. These receptors all come from a woman in her forties in good health and CMV-seropositive.

The chain is built from TRBV7-2 and TRBJ1-5, with D uncertain. V lost 5 bases, J lost 5 bases, and 10 bases lay in between. Looked up from germline, CDR1 is SGHTA and CDR2 is FQGNSA. The CDR3 has 13 residues. DNA for the CDR3: TGTGCCAGCAGCGTCTTTACGGATCAGCCCCAGCATTTT. This encodes CASSVFTDQPQHF.

The V and J genes are TRBV4-1 and TRBJ1-6, with D maybe TRBD1 (5 bases). Germline V gene lookup returns CDR1 MGHRA and CDR2 YSYEKL. V was trimmed by 4 bases and J by 8 bases, leaving 12 bases between them. This CDR3 has 14 residues. CDR3 in amino acids: CASSLPGADSPLHF. The CDR3 DNA follows: TGCGCCAGCAGCCTTCCTGGGGCTGATTCACCCCTCCACTTT.

The table lists this clone with a count of one. A read error may account for a junction end that differs from germline. The CDR3 region has the DNA TGTGCCGGCAGTTACAGGCGGGAGGGCCGTCATGAGCAGTTCTTC. Its translation: CAGSYRREGRHEQFF. The V and J genes are TRBV6-5 and TRBJ2-1; TRBD2 agrees at 9 bases. This CDR3 spans 15 amino acids. Per germline, CDR1 MNHEY and CDR2 SVGAGI.

This chain connects TRBV14 to TRBJ2-5, with 7 bases matching TRBD2. J was trimmed by 4 bases and V by 3 bases; bases with no gene match: 5. The CDR3 runs to 14 residues. The germline gives CDR1 SGHDN, CDR2 FVKESK. CDR3 DNA: TGTGCCAGCAGCCAGAACACGGGGGGAGAGACCCAGTACTTC. This codes for CASSQNTGGETQYF.

A single count supports this clone. The gene calls are TRBV7-9 and TRBJ2-5; 10 bases map to TRBD2. Germline V gene lookup returns CDR1 SEHNR and CDR2 FQNEAQ (reference sequence). The CDR3 contains 16 residues. The junction had 11 bases not matched to a gene; V was cut back by 3 bases and J by 7 bases. CDR3 region: CASSLRSGRLPGTQYF. The DNA for the CDR3 is TGTGCCAGCAGCTTGCGTAGCGGGAGGCTCCCGGGGACCCAGTACTTC.

This chain links TRBV15 with TRBJ1-1, with D unresolved. The V end lost 2 bases, the J end lost 0 bases, and 10 bases lay between the germline ends. CDR3 length: 15 amino acids. Germline CDR1 and CDR2: LNHNV and YYDKDF (reference sequence). In DNA, the CDR3 is TGTGCCACCAGCAGACCCACACATTTGAACACTGAAGCTTTCTTT. Encoded protein: CATSRPTHLNTEAFF.

V usage is TRBV28 and J usage is TRBJ2-7; 10 bases align to TRBD2. Per germline, CDR1 MDHEN and CDR2 SYDVKM. V dropped 5 bases and J dropped 1; count of bases not matched to a gene: 5. The CDR3 covers 15 residues. In DNA, the CDR3 is TGTGCCAGCAGTCGGGCTAGCGGGAGTTCCTACGAGCAGTACTTC. Its protein product is CASSRASGSSYEQYF. Supplemented by reference TRBV28 and TRBJ2-7, the full variable domain reads DVKVTQSSRYLVKRTGEKVFLECVQDMDHENMFWYRQDPGLGLRLIYFSYDVKMKEKGDIPEGYSVSREKKERFSLILESASTNQTSMYLCASSRASGSSYEQYFGPGTRLTVT.

The chain is built from TRBV19 and TRBJ1-1; 7 nucleotides line up with TRBD1. Trimming took 4 bases from V and 11 from J; bases not matched to a gene: 16. Germline V gives CDR1 LNHDA, CDR2 SQIVND (reference sequence). The CDR3 contains 15 residues. CDR3 nucleotides: TGTGCCAGTAGTACCAGGAGGACAGGCTACCGGTCTGCTTTCTTT. This sequence encodes CASSTRRTGYRSAFF.

This rearrangement joins TRBV19 to TRBJ2-3, with 10 bases that match TRBD2. The germline CDR1 and CDR2 sequences are LNHDA and SQIVND (reference sequence). The junction had 7 bases not matched to a gene; V was cut back by 3 bases and J by 4 bases. CDR3 length: 16 amino acids. The DNA for the CDR3 is TGTGCCAGTAGTATTTGGATAGCGGGAGGCGCAGATACGCAGTATTTT. This gives the protein CASSIWIAGGADTQYF.

CDR3 bases: TGTGCCAGCATCAAACTATCAGGGGACCAAGCTTTCTTT. It is translated as CASIKLSGDQAFF. The genes are TRBV6-5 and TRBJ1-1, with D possibly matching TRBD1 (6 bases). Germline V gene lookup returns CDR1 MNHEY and CDR2 SVGAGI. CDR3 size: 13 residues. V shed 7 bases and J shed 9 bases, with 18 bases lying between them.

The chain is built from TRBV6-4 and TRBJ1-2; perhaps TRBD1 as D (5 bases). The germline V gene has CDR1 MRHNA and CDR2 SNTAGT. Trimming pared 2 bases from V and 8 bases from J, leaving 6 bases between. This CDR3 has 11 residues. CDR3 nucleotide sequence: TGTGCCAGCAGTGACAGGGGAGGCTACACCTTC. Amino acids: CASSDRGGYTF.

The CDR3 here is CASSVGGGTNQPQHF. The CDR3 DNA follows: TGTGCCAGCAGCGTAGGAGGGGGCACCAATCAGCCCCAGCATTTT. This rearrangement joins TRBV9 to TRBJ1-5; 7 bases fit TRBD1. Germline trimming cut 0 bases from V and 3 bases from J; bases unmatched to any gene: 3. Germline V gene data show CDR1 as SGDLS and CDR2 as YYNGEE. The CDR3 consists of 15 residues.

The chain couples TRBV5-1 to TRBJ2-7, with D possibly TRBD1 on 6 matching bases. The CDR3 spans 14 residues. The V gene's germline CDR1 is SGHRS and CDR2 YFSETQ. The V gene lost 3 bases and the J gene lost 6 bases, with 16 bases spanning the gap. DNA of the CDR3: TGCGCCAGCAGCTCACTTGGACAGATGGCCGAGCAGTACTTC. This sequence encodes CASSSLGQMAEQYF.

This chain uses TRBV13 with TRBJ2-7, with D tentatively TRBD1 (6 bases). The germline CDR1 and CDR2 sequences are PRHDT and FYEKMQ (reference sequence). Trimming left V 5 bases short and J 1 base short, with 9 bases between. This CDR3 is 13 amino acids long. CDR3 nucleotides: TGTGCCAGCAGCACGGACAGTTCCTACGAGCAGTACTTC. Its protein product is CASSTDSSYEQYF.

This chain links TRBV18 with TRBJ2-7; 7 bases are shared with TRBD1. Germline V gene lookup returns CDR1 KGHSH and CDR2 LQKENI. There are 13 residues in the CDR3. The junction had 3 bases not matched to a gene; V was cut back by 3 bases and J by 4 bases. CDR3: CASSPGQEYEQYF. The CDR3 DNA is TGTGCCAGCTCACCCGGACAGGAATACGAGCAGTACTTC. The full variable domain, completed using reference TRBV18 and TRBJ2-7, is NAGVMQNPRHLVRRRGQEARLRCSPMKGHSHVYWYRQLPEEGLKFMVYLQKENIIDESGMPKERFSAEFPKEGPSILRIQQVVRGDSAAYFCASSPGQEYEQYFGPGTRLTVT.

This clone was seen more than once but under ten times. The chain recombines TRBV4-2 with TRBJ1-1; tentative D call: TRBD1 (5 bases). Germline lookup yields CDR1 LGHNA and CDR2 YNFKEQ. The ends were cut back, 0 bases at V and 0 bases at J, with 8 bases in the middle. The CDR3 has 15 amino acids. The CDR3 sequence is CASSQDPGMNTEAFF. In nucleotides, the CDR3 is TGTGCCAGCAGCCAAGATCCAGGGATGAACACTGAAGCTTTCTTT.

V and J are TRBV5-1 and TRBJ2-3; TRBD2 agrees at 7 bases. Germline V lookup: CDR1 SGHRS, CDR2 YFSETQ. V shed 4 bases, J shed 3 bases, and the junction held 5 bases outside the gene matches. The CDR3 extends over 14 amino acids. The CDR3 protein is CASSTAGVTDTQYF. CDR3 nucleotides: TGCGCCAGCAGCACGGCGGGAGTTACAGATACGCAGTATTTT. The complete variable domain, with remaining parts taken from reference TRBV5-1 and TRBJ2-3, reads KAGVTQTPRYLIKTRGQQVTLSCSPISGHRSVSWYQQTPGQGLQFLFEYFSETQRNKGNFPGRFSGRQFSNSRSEMNVSTLELGDSALYLCASSTAGVTDTQYFGPGTRLTVL.

Only one count was recorded for this clone. J is TRBJ1-2 and V is TRBV7-6; 8 positions match TRBD1. With V trimmed by 5 bases and J by 3 bases, 8 bases remained unmatched. The CDR3 covers 15 residues. CDR1 SGHVS and CDR2 FNYEAQ come from the germline V gene. This CDR3 is CASSQTGDGDYGYTF. In DNA, the CDR3 is TGTGCCAGCAGCCAGACAGGGGACGGTGACTATGGCTACACCTTC.

The V and J genes are TRBV6-5 and TRBJ2-1; possibly TRBD2 for D (5 bases). The CDR3 runs to 14 residues. Between the trimmed V and J ends, which lost 2 bases and 12 bases, there was a span of 17 bases. The germline V gene encodes CDR1 MNHEY and CDR2 SVGAGI. The CDR3 bases are TGTGCCAGCAGTTACGGGTTAAGAGGGAACACGCAGTTCTTC. The encoded protein is CASSYGLRGNTQFF.

This clone was observed once. This chain uses TRBV28 with TRBJ2-7, with D tentatively TRBD1 (7 bases). The CDR3 sequence is 15 residues long. The V and J ends lost 6 bases and 3 bases respectively, with 18 bases between them. Germline loops: CDR1 MDHEN, CDR2 SYDVKM. CDR3 protein: CASSPGDRLFYEQYF. In DNA form, the CDR3 reads TGTGCCAGCAGCCCGGGGGACAGATTGTTCTACGAGCAGTACTTC. Full variable domain (rest looked up from reference TRBV28 and TRBJ2-7): DVKVTQSSRYLVKRTGEKVFLECVQDMDHENMFWYRQDPGLGLRLIYFSYDVKMKEKGDIPEGYSVSREKKERFSLILESASTNQTSMYLCASSPGDRLFYEQYFGPGTRLTVT.

V and J are TRBV19 and TRBJ2-4; TRBD1 agrees at 9 bases. V trimming: 4 bases; J trimming: 7 bases; junction bases outside the gene matches: 5. This CDR3 has 14 amino acids. Looked up from germline, CDR1 is LNHDA and CDR2 is SQIVND (reference sequence). In DNA, the CDR3 is TGTGCCAGTAGTAAACCGGGACAGGGCAACATTCAGTACTTC. It encodes CASSKPGQGNIQYF.

The V and J genes are TRBV7-6 and TRBJ2-7, with a possible D match to TRBD1 (5 bases). Germline V gene data show CDR1 as SGHVS and CDR2 as FNYEAQ. The CDR3 contains 14 residues. Trimming cost V 5 bases and J 5 bases, with 16 bases left between them. DNA of the CDR3: TGTGCCAGCAGCCCCCGCCTAACCAGGGACGAGCAGTACTTC. This codes for CASSPRLTRDEQYF.

This clone was counted only a few times. CDR3 bases: TGTGCCAGCAGCCGTGTTTTGGGACAGGGGCTTTATGGCTACACCTTC. It translates to CASSRVLGQGLYGYTF. This rearrangement joins TRBV6-6 to TRBJ1-2; TRBD1 matches 10 bases. CDR1 is MNHNY and CDR2 is SVGAGI in the germline V gene (reference sequence). The V and J ends lost 6 bases and 5 bases, in that order; junction bases with no gene match: 12. This CDR3 contains 16 residues.

This chain links TRBV6-1 with TRBJ2-7, with 7 bases that match TRBD2. Trimming at V came to 0 bases and at J to 4 bases, leaving 6 bases not matched to a gene. CDR1 and CDR2 from the germline V gene are MNHNS and SASEGT. The CDR3 is 15 amino acids. The CDR3 sequence: CASSEAGGSGYEQYF. Written as DNA, the CDR3 is TGTGCCAGCAGTGAAGCGGGCGGGAGTGGGTACGAGCAGTACTTC.

The chain couples TRBV18 to TRBJ2-1, with D possibly TRBD2 on 6 matching bases. V lost 3 bases, J lost 4 bases, and 16 bases lay in between. The CDR3 runs 16 residues. CDR1 KGHSH and CDR2 LQKENI come from the germline V gene. The CDR3 loop reads CASSPRGADTYNEQFF. The CDR3 DNA sequence: TGTGCCAGCTCACCGCGCGGGGCGGACACTTACAATGAGCAGTTCTTC.

The chain joins TRBV5-5 to TRBJ1-2, with D perhaps TRBD1 (5 bases). The germline V and J ends were trimmed by 7 bases and 8 bases, with 15 bases remaining between them. The CDR3 runs 12 residues. Germline CDR1 and CDR2: SGHKS and YYEKEE (reference sequence). CDR3 sequence: CASGRVSDGYTF. CDR3 DNA: TGTGCCAGCGGCAGGGTTTCAGACGGCTACACCTTC.

The chain carries TRBV4-1 and TRBJ2-7; TRBD1 agrees at 7 bases. V shed 5 bases and J 0 bases; nucleotides not matched to a gene: 4. Germline V gene lookup returns CDR1 MGHRA and CDR2 YSYEKL. This CDR3 has 14 residues. In DNA, the CDR3 is TGCGCCAGCAGCGTAGGGACAGACTCCTACGAGCAGTACTTC. This sequence encodes CASSVGTDSYEQYF.

The chain's CDR3 is CASRSSMRTDTQYF. The CDR3 nucleotides read TGTGCCAGCAGGTCTAGCATGAGGACAGATACGCAGTATTTT. The V and J genes are TRBV28 and TRBJ2-3, with D possibly matching TRBD2 (5 bases). CDR1 and CDR2 from the germline V gene are MDHEN and SYDVKM. V was cut by 6 bases and J by 3 bases, with 13 bases left in between. CDR3 size: 14 residues.

V gene TRBV7-2 combines with J gene TRBJ1-5; D not certain. There are 16 residues in the CDR3. Germline-derived CDR1 and CDR2 are SGHTA and FQGNSA. The V gene lost 3 bases and the J gene lost 0 bases, with 12 bases spanning the gap. This CDR3 is CASSLRSGSSNQPQHF. Written as DNA, the CDR3 is TGTGCCAGCAGCTTGAGGTCCGGGTCTAGCAATCAGCCCCAGCATTTT. The complete variable domain, with remaining parts taken from reference TRBV7-2 and TRBJ1-5, reads GAGVSQSPSNKVTEKGKDVELRCDPISGHTALYWYRQSLGQGLEFLIYFQGNSAPDKSGLPSDRFSAERTGGSVSTLTIQRTQQEDSAVYLCASSLRSGSSNQPQHFGDGTRLSIL.

Written as DNA, the CDR3 is TGTGCCAGCTCACCACCCGCCCGGGGGGGCGAGCAGTACTTC. Residues: CASSPPARGGEQYF. The V gene is TRBV18, the J gene TRBJ2-7, with 8 bases identical to TRBD2. Germline assignment: CDR1 KGHSH and CDR2 LQKENI. V lost 0 bases and J lost 6; bases outside the gene matches: 4. The CDR3 extends over 14 amino acids.